This T cell receptor beta chain was sequenced during a study of beta chain features in type 1 diabetes. Study details: All samples combined gave 107,917,701 sorted cells for examination. Study-wide results and caveats: Fewer insertions but more deletions were seen at VDJ junctions in type 1 diabetes patients. Across all four CD4+ subsets, people with type 1 diabetes showed modestly shorter TCRB CDR3s.

Central memory, naive, regulatory and stem cell-like memory CD4+ cells were sorted by CD45RO/CCR7/CD25/CD127/CD95/CD27. Sort purity for all populations was recorded as exceeding 98%. The whole isolated RNA underwent reverse transcription, so sequencing captured expressed TCRB transcripts. This table comes from immunoSEQ multiplex PCR, and its TCRdb copy is limited to in-frame clones, with some not included. The table has 640,000 or so clones, around an eighth seen once. CDR3 size: 18 residues. The germline V and J ends were trimmed by 5 bases and 6 bases, with 28 bases remaining between them. The V gene's germline CDR1 is SGHRS and CDR2 YFSETQ. About this clone: Antigen specificity is unknown.

This receptor was obtained from a man younger than 35 with type 1 diabetes. This chain connects TRBV5-1 to TRBJ2-3, with D possibly being TRBD1 (6 bases). The sequenced sample was naive CD4+ T cells from blood. The CDR3 DNA sequence: TGCGCCAGCAGAGCGCGGGCCCAACAGGGTCCTCCCCGGGATACGCAGTATTTT. Translation: CASRARAQQGPPRDTQYF.